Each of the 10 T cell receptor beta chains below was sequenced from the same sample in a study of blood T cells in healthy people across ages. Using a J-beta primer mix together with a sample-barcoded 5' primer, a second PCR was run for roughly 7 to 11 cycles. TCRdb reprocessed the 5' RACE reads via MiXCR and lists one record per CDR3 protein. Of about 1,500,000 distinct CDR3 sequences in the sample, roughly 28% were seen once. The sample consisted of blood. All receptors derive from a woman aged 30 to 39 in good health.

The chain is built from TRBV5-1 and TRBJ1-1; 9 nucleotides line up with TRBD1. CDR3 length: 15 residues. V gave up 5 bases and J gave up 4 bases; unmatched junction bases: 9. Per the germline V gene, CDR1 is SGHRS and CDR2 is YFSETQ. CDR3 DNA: TGCGCCAGCAGGGGGACAGGGAGGCGAGGCACTGAAGCTTTCTTT. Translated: CASRGTGRRGTEAFF. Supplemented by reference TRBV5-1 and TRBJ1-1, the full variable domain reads KAGVTQTPRYLIKTRGQQVTLSCSPISGHRSVSWYQQTPGQGLQFLFEYFSETQRNKGNFPGRFSGRQFSNSRSEMNVSTLELGDSALYLCASRGTGRRGTEAFFGQGTRLTVV.

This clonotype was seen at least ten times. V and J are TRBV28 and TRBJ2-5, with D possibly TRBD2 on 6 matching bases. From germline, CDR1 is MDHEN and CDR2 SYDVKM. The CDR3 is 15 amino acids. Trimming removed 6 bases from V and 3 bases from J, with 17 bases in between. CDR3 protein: CASSRRGGGKETQYF. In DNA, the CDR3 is TGTGCCAGCAGCCGGCGCGGCGGCGGGAAAGAGACCCAGTACTTC. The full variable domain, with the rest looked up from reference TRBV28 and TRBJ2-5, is DVKVTQSSRYLVKRTGEKVFLECVQDMDHENMFWYRQDPGLGLRLIYFSYDVKMKEKGDIPEGYSVSREKKERFSLILESASTNQTSMYLCASSRRGGGKETQYFGPGTRLLVL.

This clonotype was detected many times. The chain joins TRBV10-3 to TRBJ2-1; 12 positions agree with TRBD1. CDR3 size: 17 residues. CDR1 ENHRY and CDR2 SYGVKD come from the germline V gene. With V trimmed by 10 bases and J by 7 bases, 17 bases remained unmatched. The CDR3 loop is CATGQGGGTGGKNEQFF. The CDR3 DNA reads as TGTGCCACCGGACAAGGGGGCGGGACAGGGGGCAAAAATGAGCAGTTCTTC.

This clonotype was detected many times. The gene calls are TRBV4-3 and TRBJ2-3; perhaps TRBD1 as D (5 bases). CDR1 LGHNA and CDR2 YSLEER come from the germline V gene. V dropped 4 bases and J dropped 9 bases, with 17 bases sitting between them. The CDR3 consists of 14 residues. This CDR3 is CASSPSSSAGTQYF. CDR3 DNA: TGCGCCAGCAGCCCGAGTAGTTCAGCAGGGACGCAGTATTTT.

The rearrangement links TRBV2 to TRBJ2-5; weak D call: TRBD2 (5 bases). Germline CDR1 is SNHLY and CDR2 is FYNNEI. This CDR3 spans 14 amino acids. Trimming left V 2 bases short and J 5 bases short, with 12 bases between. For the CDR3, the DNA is TGTGCCAGCAGTGAATGGACGGGGTTGGAGACCCAGTACTTC. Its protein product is CASSEWTGLETQYF.

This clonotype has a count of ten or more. The CDR3, as DNA: TGCAGTGCTCCTCAGGGTTCTGGCTACACCTTC. The encoded protein is CSAPQGSGYTF. The chain couples TRBV20-1 to TRBJ1-2; D might be TRBD1 (5 bases). Trimming left V 5 bases short and J 7 bases short, with 11 bases between. The CDR3 loop spans 11 amino acids. Per the germline V gene, CDR1 is DFQATT and CDR2 is SNEGSKA (reference sequence).

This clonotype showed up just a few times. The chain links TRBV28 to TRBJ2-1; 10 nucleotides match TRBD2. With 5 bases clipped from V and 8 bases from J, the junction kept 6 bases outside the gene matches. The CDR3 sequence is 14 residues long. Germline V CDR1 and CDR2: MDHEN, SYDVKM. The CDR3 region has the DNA TGTGCCAGCAGTGACGGGACTAGCGTCTATGAGCAGTTCTTC. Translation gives CASSDGTSVYEQFF.

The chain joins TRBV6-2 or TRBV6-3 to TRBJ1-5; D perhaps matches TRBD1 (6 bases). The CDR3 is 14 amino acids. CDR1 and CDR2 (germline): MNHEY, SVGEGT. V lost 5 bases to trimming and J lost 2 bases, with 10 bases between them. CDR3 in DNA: TGTGCCAGCAGTAGACAGGCGGGCAATCAGCCCCAGCATTTT. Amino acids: CASSRQAGNQPQHF.

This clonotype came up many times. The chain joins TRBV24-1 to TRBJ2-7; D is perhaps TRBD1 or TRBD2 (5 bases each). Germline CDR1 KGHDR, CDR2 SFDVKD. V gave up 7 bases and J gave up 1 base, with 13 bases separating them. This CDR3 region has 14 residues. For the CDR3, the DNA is TGTGCCACCAGCGGGACGATGGGGTCCTACGAGCAGTACTTC. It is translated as CATSGTMGSYEQYF.

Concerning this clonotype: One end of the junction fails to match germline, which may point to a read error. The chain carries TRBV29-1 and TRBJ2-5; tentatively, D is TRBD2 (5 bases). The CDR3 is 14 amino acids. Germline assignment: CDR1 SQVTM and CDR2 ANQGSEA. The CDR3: CSGGQQRIQETPYF. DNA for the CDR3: TGCAGCGGAGGGCAGCAAAGGATTCAAGAGACCCCGTACTTC.